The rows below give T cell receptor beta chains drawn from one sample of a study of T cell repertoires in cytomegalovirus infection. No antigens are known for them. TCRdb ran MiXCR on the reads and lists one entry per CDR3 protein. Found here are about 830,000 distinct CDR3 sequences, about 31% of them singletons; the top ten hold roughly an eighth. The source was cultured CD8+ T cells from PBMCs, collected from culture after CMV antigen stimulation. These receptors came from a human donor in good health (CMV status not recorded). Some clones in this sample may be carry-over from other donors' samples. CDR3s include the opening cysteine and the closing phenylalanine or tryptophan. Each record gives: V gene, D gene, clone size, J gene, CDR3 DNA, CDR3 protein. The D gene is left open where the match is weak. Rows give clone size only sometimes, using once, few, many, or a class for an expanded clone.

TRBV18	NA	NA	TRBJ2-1	TGTGCCAGCTCCCCGGAGGAGGGTACCTACAATGAGCAGTTCTTC	CASSPEEGTYNEQFF
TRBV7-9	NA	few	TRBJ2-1	TGTGCCAGCAGCTTACCTGAGGGGGGGGCCCGTCATGAGCAGTTCTTC	CASSLPEGGARHEQFF
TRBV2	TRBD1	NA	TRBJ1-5	TGTGCCAGCAGTAACAGGGGGACCAATCAGCCCCAGCATTTT	CASSNRGTNQPQHF
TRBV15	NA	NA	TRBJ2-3	TGTGCCACCAGCAGAGCCTCTGGGTTCACTAGCACAGATACGCAGTATTTT	CATSRASGFTSTDTQYF
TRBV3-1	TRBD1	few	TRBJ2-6	TGTGCCAGCAGCCAAGCTAGACAGGGGGTAGGAGTCCTGACTTTC	CASSQARQGVGVLTF
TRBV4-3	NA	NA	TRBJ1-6	TGCGCCAGCAGCCAAGATCTGAGGAGCAATAATTCACCCCTCCACTTT	CASSQDLRSNNSPLHF
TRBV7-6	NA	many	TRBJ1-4	TGTGCCAGCAGCTTAGAAGTGGGTGGGATTGGAGGAGAAAAACTGTTTTTT	CASSLEVGGIGGEKLFF
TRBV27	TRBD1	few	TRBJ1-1	TGTGCCAGCAGTTTAAGGCCGACAGGGGAGGAGTGCTTT	CASSLRPTGEECF
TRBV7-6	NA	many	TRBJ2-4	TGTGCCAGCAGCAAGGGGACTGAGGAGGACATTCAGTACTTC	CASSKGTEEDIQYF
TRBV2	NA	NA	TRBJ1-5	TGTGCCAGCAGTGAAGATAGGGGGGTTCATCAGCCCCAGCATTTT	CASSEDRGVHQPQHF
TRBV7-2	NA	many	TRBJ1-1	TGTGCCAGCAGCTTATATGAGGCTGAAGCTTTCTTT	CASSLYEAEAFF
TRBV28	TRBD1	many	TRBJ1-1	TGTGCCAGCCTCCAGGGGGTATGGAACACTGAAGCTTTCTTT	CASLQGVWNTEAFF